The 21 T cell receptor beta chains presented below share a single source sample, sequenced in a study of beta chain features in type 1 diabetes. Every bit of the isolated RNA underwent reverse transcription, so sequencing read expressed TCRB transcripts. Some clones are missing from TCRdb's copy, which holds only in-frame ones; the method was immunoSEQ multiplex PCR. The data contain hundreds of thousands of clones, roughly 15% of them seen just once; the ten biggest clones take up 6.7%. The sample taken for sequencing was central memory CD4+ T cells from blood. These receptors originate from a man aged 25 to 45 in good health.

This clone was seen more than once but under ten times. The chain joins TRBV29-1 to TRBJ2-6; D uncertain. This CDR3 is built from 14 residues. With 4 bases removed from V and 1 base from J, the gap between germline ends came to 8 bases. CDR1 is SQVTM, CDR2 ANQGSEA, per germline. The CDR3 protein is CSVVMGSGANVLTF. The DNA of the CDR3 is TGCAGCGTTGTAATGGGGTCTGGGGCCAACGTCCTGACTTTC.

This clone occurred a few times. The chain is built from TRBV4-3 and TRBJ1-3, with a tentative D call TRBD1 (5 bases). V dropped 6 bases and J dropped 0 bases, with 9 bases sitting between them. Germline lookup yields CDR1 LGHNA and CDR2 YSLEER. The CDR3 sequence is 14 residues long. CDR3 in DNA: TGCGCCAGCAGTTCAGGGTACTCTGGAAACACCATATATTTT. Translated: CASSSGYSGNTIYF.

In this sample, this clone turned up a few times. The rearrangement uses TRBV29-1 and TRBJ2-3; TRBD2 matches at 9 bases. The CDR3 is made up of 13 amino acids. Trimming at V came to 6 bases and at J to 5 bases, leaving 6 bases not matched to a gene. The germline gives CDR1 SQVTM, CDR2 ANQGSEA. The CDR3 here is CSVAGGRVDTQYF. The CDR3 nucleotides read TGCAGCGTAGCGGGGGGCCGGGTAGATACGCAGTATTTT.

The V and J genes are TRBV5-4 and TRBJ2-3; D is unresolved. V was clipped by 0 bases and J by 0 bases, with 11 bases between them. Looked up from germline, CDR1 is SGHNT and CDR2 is YYREEE (reference sequence). The CDR3 runs to 16 residues. CDR3 DNA: TGTGCCAGCAGCTTGGGCTCCGCCGTAAGCACAGATACGCAGTATTTT. Translating it yields CASSLGSAVSTDTQYF.

The CDR3 DNA is TGTGCCAGCAATTACTATAGCAATCAGCCCCAGCATTTT. Amino acids: CASNYYSNQPQHF. V and J are TRBV2 and TRBJ1-5; D is uncertain. Trimming took off 7 bases at V and 0 bases at J, with 7 bases between the two ends. The germline CDR1 and CDR2 sequences are SNHLY and FYNNEI. CDR3 length equals 13 residues.

In its sample, this clone was seen many times. The rearrangement links TRBV5-4 to TRBJ2-7; D is perhaps TRBD1 or TRBD2 (5 bases each). The CDR3 length is 14 residues. Germline CDR1 SGHNT, CDR2 YYREEE (reference sequence). Trimming left V 5 bases short and J 2 bases short, with 14 bases between. This CDR3 is CASSRTGTAYEQYF. Here the CDR3 DNA reads TGTGCCAGCAGTAGAACCGGGACCGCCTACGAGCAGTACTTC.

The chain couples TRBV6-1 to TRBJ2-5; weak D call: TRBD2 (5 bases). Germline CDR1 is MNHNS and CDR2 is SASEGT. The V end lost 2 bases, the J end lost 1 base, and 14 bases lay between the germline ends. This CDR3 is built from 16 residues. CDR3 amino acids: CASSEPPIGVQETQYF. The CDR3 region has the DNA TGTGCCAGCAGTGAACCCCCCATCGGGGTCCAAGAGACCCAGTACTTC.

Here the CDR3 DNA reads TGTGCCAGCATTGGACCGCCGGGTTCACCCCTCCACTTT. It is translated as CASIGPPGSPLHF. This chain links TRBV6-5 with TRBJ1-6, with D hard to call. The germline V gene encodes CDR1 MNHEY and CDR2 SVGAGI. The CDR3 consists of 13 residues. The V gene lost 7 bases and the J gene lost 9 bases, with 13 bases spanning the gap.

The V and J genes are TRBV30 and TRBJ1-5; the D gene is possibly TRBD1 (5 bases). The CDR3 sequence is 15 residues long. Germline loops: CDR1 GTSNPN, CDR2 SVGIG (reference sequence). Trimming shortened V by 0 bases and J by 2 bases, and 11 bases separated the two germline ends. This CDR3 reads CAWSVSLRGNQPQHF. The CDR3 coding sequence is TGTGCCTGGAGTGTAAGTCTCAGGGGCAATCAGCCCCAGCATTTT.

The V and J genes are TRBV9 and TRBJ1-1; D call uncertain. V was trimmed by 0 bases and J by 0 bases, leaving 9 bases between them. The CDR3 consists of 15 residues. The germline gives CDR1 SGDLS, CDR2 YYNGEE. The CDR3 protein is CASSVAEAMNTEAFF. CDR3 coding DNA: TGTGCCAGCAGCGTAGCGGAAGCTATGAACACTGAAGCTTTCTTT.

The genes are TRBV5-8 and TRBJ2-3; D not resolved. V was cut by 2 bases and J by 9 bases, with 4 bases left in between. The V gene's germline CDR1 is SGHTS and CDR2 YDEGEE. CDR3 length: 10 amino acids. The CDR3 sequence is CASSFATQYF. CDR3 DNA sequence: TGTGCCAGCAGCTTTGCCACGCAGTATTTT.

The sample holds a few counts of this clone. The genes are TRBV4-3 and TRBJ2-1, with D possibly matching TRBD2 (6 bases). Germline lookup yields CDR1 LGHNA and CDR2 YSLEER. This CDR3 is built from 14 residues. V dropped 0 bases and J dropped 8 bases, with 11 bases sitting between them. The CDR3 region has the DNA TGCGCCAGCAGCCAAGATTGGGGGGAGGATGAGCAGTTCTTC. Protein: CASSQDWGEDEQFF.

The CDR3: CASSVGKGNYEGQYF. CDR3 coding DNA: TGTGCCAGCAGCGTAGGAAAAGGGAACTACGAAGGGCAGTACTTC. The rearrangement links TRBV9 to TRBJ2-7, with D unresolved. V was trimmed by 0 bases and J by 9 bases, leaving 19 bases between them. The CDR3 extends over 15 amino acids. Germline V gives CDR1 SGDLS, CDR2 YYNGEE.

A word on this clone: The sample contains more than one DNA sequence encoding this CDR3. This chain links TRBV5-1 with TRBJ2-5; the match to TRBD2 covers 12 bases. Germline V CDR1 and CDR2: SGHRS, YFSETQ. Losses at the gene ends were 5 bases for V and 5 bases for J; bases not matched to a gene: 4. The CDR3 is made up of 14 amino acids. The CDR3 loop reads CASSTGTSGETQYF. For the CDR3, the DNA is TGCGCCAGCAGTACTGGGACTAGCGGGGAGACCCAGTACTTC.

The chain carries TRBV6-1 and TRBJ1-4, with D hard to call. This CDR3 contains 15 residues. The germline CDR1 and CDR2 sequences are MNHNS and SASEGT. The V gene lost 4 bases and the J gene lost 0 bases, with 9 bases spanning the gap. CDR3 amino acids: CASSVLAATNEKLFF. The CDR3 bases are TGTGCCAGCAGTGTCTTGGCTGCAACTAATGAAAAACTGTTTTTT.

In this sample, this clone turned up many times. J is TRBJ2-5 and V is TRBV7-9, with D possibly being TRBD1 (6 bases). Between the trimmed V and J ends, which lost 5 bases and 1 base, there was a span of 17 bases. This CDR3 contains 16 residues. Germline lookup yields CDR1 SEHNR and CDR2 FQNEAQ (reference sequence). The CDR3, as DNA: TGTGCCAGCAGCGCCGGACAGTCAATCCCCCAAGAGACCCAGTACTTC. Protein: CASSAGQSIPQETQYF.

This chain connects TRBV11-3 to TRBJ2-1, with 9 bases matching TRBD2. Germline trimming cut 5 bases from V and 7 bases from J; bases unmatched to any gene: 12. The CDR3 has 16 residues. Germline values: CDR1 SGHNT, CDR2 YENEEA. CDR3 loop: CASSVRRVAGENEQFF. CDR3 DNA: TGTGCCAGCAGCGTCCGGAGGGTAGCGGGAGAAAATGAGCAGTTCTTC. Full variable domain (missing parts from reference TRBV11-3 and TRBJ2-1): EAGVVQSPRYKIIEKKQPVAFWCNPISGHNTLYWYLQNLGQGPELLIRYENEEAVDDSQLPKDRFSAERLKGVDSTLKIQPAELGDSAVYLCASSVRRVAGENEQFFGPGTRLTVL.

The table lists this clone with a count of one. This sequence joins TRBV5-5 and TRBJ1-5, with a tentative D call TRBD1 (5 bases). CDR1 is SGHKS and CDR2 is YYEKEE in the germline V gene (reference sequence). This CDR3 has 17 residues. Trimming cost V 2 bases and J 3 bases, with 18 bases left between them. CDR3 protein: CASSFHVVGTVNQPQHF. The CDR3 DNA is TGTGCCAGCAGCTTTCACGTTGTGGGGACTGTCAATCAGCCCCAGCATTTT.

In this sample, this clone turned up a few times. The J gene is TRBJ2-7, the V gene TRBV21-1; no DNA check was done on the table's D call, TRBD1. TRBV21-1 is deemed a pseudogene. The CDR3 length is 19 residues. CDR3: CASSNDRRVLDSARYEQYV. CDR3 DNA: TGTGCCAGCAGCAATGACCGAAGAGTCTTGGACAGCGCCCGCTACGAGCAGTACGTC.

The table lists this clone with a few counts. The J gene is TRBJ2-2, the V gene TRBV25-1, with a tentative D call TRBD2 (6 bases). Trimming shortened V by 8 bases and J by 7 bases, and 20 bases separated the two germline ends. This CDR3 has 15 residues. Germline CDR1 and CDR2: MGHDK and SYGVNS. In DNA, the CDR3 is TGTGCCAGCTTATCAGACCGGGGGACCGTCGGGGAGCTGTTTTTT. Translated: CASLSDRGTVGELFF.

This chain connects TRBV6-1 to TRBJ2-7; 9 bases agree with TRBD1. Trimming took 2 bases from V and 0 from J; bases not matched to a gene: 11. This CDR3 region has 18 residues. Germline-derived CDR1 and CDR2 are MNHNS and SASEGT. The CDR3: CASSENIPWTGDSYEQYV. In DNA form, the CDR3 reads TGTGCCAGCAGTGAAAATATACCTTGGACAGGGGACTCCTACGAGCAGTACGTC.